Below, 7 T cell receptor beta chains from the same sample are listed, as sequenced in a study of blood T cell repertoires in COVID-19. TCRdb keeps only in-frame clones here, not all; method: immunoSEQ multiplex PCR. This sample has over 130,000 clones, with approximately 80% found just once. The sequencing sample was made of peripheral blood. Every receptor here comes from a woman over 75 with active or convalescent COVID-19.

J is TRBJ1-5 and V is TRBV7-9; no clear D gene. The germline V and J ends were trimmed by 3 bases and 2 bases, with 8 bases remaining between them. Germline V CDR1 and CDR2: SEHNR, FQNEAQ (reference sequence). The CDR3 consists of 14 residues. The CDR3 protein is CASSFGSRNQPQHF. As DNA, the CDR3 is TGTGCCAGCAGCTTTGGGAGCCGCAATCAGCCCCAGCATTTT.

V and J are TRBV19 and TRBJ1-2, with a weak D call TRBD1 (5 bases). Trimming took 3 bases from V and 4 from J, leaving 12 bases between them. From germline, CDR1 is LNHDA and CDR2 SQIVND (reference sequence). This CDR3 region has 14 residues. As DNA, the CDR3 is TGTGCCAGTAGTATGGGGACTTTCAGCTATGGCTACACCTTC. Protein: CASSMGTFSYGYTF.

The CDR3 DNA sequence: TGTGCCAGCAGCTTGGTAGGGGAGGGTTCCTATGGCTACACCTTC. It specifies CASSLVGEGSYGYTF. The rearrangement links TRBV5-6 to TRBJ1-2; D perhaps matches TRBD1 (5 bases). The CDR3 runs 15 residues. V was clipped by 0 bases and J by 4 bases, with 13 bases between them. In germline, CDR1 is SGHDT, CDR2 YYEEEE.

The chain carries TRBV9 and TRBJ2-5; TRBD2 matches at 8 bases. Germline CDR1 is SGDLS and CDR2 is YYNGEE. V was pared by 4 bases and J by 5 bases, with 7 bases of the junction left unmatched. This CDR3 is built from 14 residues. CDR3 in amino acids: CASSSGLVRETQYF. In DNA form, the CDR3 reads TGTGCCAGCAGCTCGGGACTAGTTCGTGAGACCCAGTACTTC.

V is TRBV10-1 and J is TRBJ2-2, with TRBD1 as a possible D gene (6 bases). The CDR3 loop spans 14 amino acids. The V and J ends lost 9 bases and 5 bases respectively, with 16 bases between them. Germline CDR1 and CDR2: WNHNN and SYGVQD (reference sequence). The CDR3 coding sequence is TGCGCCAGTACAGGGTCCATTGGAACCGGGGAGCTGTTTTTT. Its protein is CASTGSIGTGELFF.

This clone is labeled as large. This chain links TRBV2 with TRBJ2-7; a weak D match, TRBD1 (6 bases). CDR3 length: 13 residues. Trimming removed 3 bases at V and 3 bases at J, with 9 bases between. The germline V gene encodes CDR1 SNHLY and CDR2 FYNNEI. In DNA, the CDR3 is TGTGCCAGCAGTGACAGGGGTTTCTACGAGCAGTACTTC. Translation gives CASSDRGFYEQYF.

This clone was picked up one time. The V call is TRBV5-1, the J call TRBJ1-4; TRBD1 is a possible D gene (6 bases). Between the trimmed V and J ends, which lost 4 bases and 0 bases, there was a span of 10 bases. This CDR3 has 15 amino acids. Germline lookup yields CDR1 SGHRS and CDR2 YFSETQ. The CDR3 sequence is CASSRDTATNEKLFF. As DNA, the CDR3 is TGCGCCAGCAGCCGGGACACCGCAACTAATGAAAAACTGTTTTTT.